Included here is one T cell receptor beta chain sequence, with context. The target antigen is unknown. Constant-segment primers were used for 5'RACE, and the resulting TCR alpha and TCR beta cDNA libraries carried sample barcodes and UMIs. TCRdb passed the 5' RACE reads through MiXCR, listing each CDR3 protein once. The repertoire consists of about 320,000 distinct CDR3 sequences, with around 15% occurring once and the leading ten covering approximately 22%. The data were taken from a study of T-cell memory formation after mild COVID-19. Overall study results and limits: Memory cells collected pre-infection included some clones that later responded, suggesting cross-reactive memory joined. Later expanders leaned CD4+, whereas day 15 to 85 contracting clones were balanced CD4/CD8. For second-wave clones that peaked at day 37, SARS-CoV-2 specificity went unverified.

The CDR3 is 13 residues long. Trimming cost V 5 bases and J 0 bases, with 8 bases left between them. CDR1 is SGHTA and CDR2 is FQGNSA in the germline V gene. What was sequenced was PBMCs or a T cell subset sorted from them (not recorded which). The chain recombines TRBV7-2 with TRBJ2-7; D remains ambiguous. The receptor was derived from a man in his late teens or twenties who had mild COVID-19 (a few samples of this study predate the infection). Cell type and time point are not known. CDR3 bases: TGTGCCAGCAGCCAGGCCAGCTCCTACGAGCAGTACTTC. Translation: CASSQASSYEQYF.